Listed here are 11 T cell receptor beta chains from one sample, sequenced in a study of CD8 T cells in Susac syndrome. An input of about 0.5 to 1 ug of RNA was subjected to reverse transcription using random hexamers. TCRdb recomputed calls from the immunoSEQ multiplex PCR reads with MiXCR, one row per CDR3 protein. The sample has around 130,000 distinct CDR3 sequences, approximately 95% seen once. The sequenced sample was CD4+ T cells from PBMCs. The receptors derive from a human donor with multiple sclerosis.

The chain uses TRBV6-6 and TRBJ2-7, with D tentatively TRBD1 (6 bases). The V and J ends lost 2 bases and 2 bases respectively, with 16 bases between them. This CDR3 spans 16 amino acids. Germline values: CDR1 MNHNY, CDR2 SVGAGI (reference sequence). The CDR3 sequence: CASSYGRGSYTYEQYF. As DNA, the CDR3 is TGTGCCAGCAGTTACGGTAGGGGGTCCTATACCTACGAGCAGTACTTC.

The chain has TRBV29-1 and TRBJ1-2; D call uncertain. The CDR3 runs to 11 residues. Trimming shortened V by 1 base and J by 4 bases, and 4 bases separated the two germline ends. Germline loops: CDR1 SQVTM, CDR2 ANQGSEA. CDR3 sequence (DNA): TGCAGCGTTGAAGCCTCCTATGGCTACACCTTC. Translated: CSVEASYGYTF.

This chain links TRBV27 with TRBJ2-7; D is possibly TRBD2 (6 bases). Germline V gene data show CDR1 as MNHEY and CDR2 as SMNVEV (reference sequence). This CDR3 region has 13 residues. The ends were cut back, 7 bases at V and 7 bases at J, with 17 bases in the middle. DNA of the CDR3: TGTGCCAGCACTACGAGGGGCCGGGGGGAGCAGTACTTC. Its protein product is CASTTRGRGEQYF.

V and J are TRBV30 and TRBJ1-6, with D perhaps matching TRBD1 (6 bases). This CDR3 contains 12 residues. CDR1 is GTSNPN, CDR2 SVGIG, per germline (reference sequence). Trimming took off 6 bases at V and 14 bases at J, with 17 bases between the two ends. This chain's CDR3 is CACSPGHGSLHF. CDR3 sequence (DNA): TGTGCCTGTTCTCCGGGACACGGGTCCCTCCACTTT. Full variable domain (missing parts from reference TRBV30 and TRBJ1-6): SQTIHQWPATLVQPVGSPLSLECTVEGTSNPNLYWYRQAAGRGLQLLFYSVGIGQISSEVPQNLSASRPQDRQFILSSKKLLLSDSGFYLCACSPGHGSLHFGNGTRLTVT.

This clonotype was seen just once. The chain joins TRBV6-5 to TRBJ2-1; 10 bases are shared with TRBD2. Germline CDR1 and CDR2: MNHEY and SVGAGI. The ends lost 2 bases at V and 4 bases at J; junction bases unmatched: 8. This CDR3 region has 17 residues. This CDR3 is CASSYSGAGGIYNEQFF. DNA of the CDR3: TGTGCCAGCAGTTACAGCGGAGCGGGAGGGATATACAATGAGCAGTTCTTC.

V and J are TRBV20-1 and TRBJ2-4; 9 bases are shared with TRBD2. The V and J ends lost 2 bases and 5 bases, in that order; junction bases with no gene match: 4. Germline V gene lookup returns CDR1 DFQATT and CDR2 SNEGSKA (reference sequence). This CDR3 comprises 14 residues. In nucleotides, the CDR3 is TGCAGTGCTAGAACTAGCGGGTACGAAAACATTCAGTACTTC. Amino acids: CSARTSGYENIQYF.

The V call is TRBV4-2, the J call TRBJ2-5, with D uncertain. CDR3 length: 15 amino acids. Between the trimmed V and J ends, which lost 2 bases and 1 base, there was a span of 11 bases. Germline assignment: CDR1 LGHNA and CDR2 YNFKEQ. The CDR3 DNA reads TGTGCCAGCAGCCAACGATCGGTGGGCCAAGAGACCCAGTACTTC. Protein product: CASSQRSVGQETQYF.

The chain recombines TRBV9 with TRBJ2-3; a possible D gene is TRBD2 (5 bases). CDR3 length equals 14 residues. V dropped 4 bases and J dropped 4 bases, with 13 bases sitting between them. From germline, CDR1 is SGDLS and CDR2 YYNGEE. The CDR3 DNA follows: TGTGCCAGCAGCTCATCAGCGGCGGCAGATACGCAGTATTTT. Translated, it gives CASSSSAAADTQYF.

This clonotype has just one count. The chain joins TRBV15 to TRBJ1-4; D not resolved. The CDR3 is 22 amino acids. Germline values: CDR1 LNHNV, CDR2 YYDKDF (reference sequence). V lost 0 bases and J 3 bases, leaving 29 bases between the germline ends. CDR3 sequence reads: CATSREQIPLWGGVGANEKLFF. CDR3 coding DNA: TGTGCCACCAGCAGAGAACAGATCCCACTTTGGGGAGGAGTGGGTGCTAATGAAAAACTGTTTTTT.

This sequence joins TRBV12-3 or TRBV12-4 and TRBJ1-1; D is undetermined. Deletions cut 5 bases from V and 3 bases from J, with 10 bases between. This CDR3 is built from 13 residues. CDR3 sequence (DNA): TGTGCCAGCAGTACGGGAACTTACACTGAAGCTTTCTTT. Protein product: CASSTGTYTEAFF.

The chain uses TRBV3-1 and TRBJ1-3; 8 nucleotides align to TRBD1. V dropped 8 bases and J dropped 2; count of bases not matched to a gene: 5. CDR3 size: 14 residues. CDR1 LGHDT and CDR2 YNNKEL come from the germline V gene (reference sequence). CDR3 sequence: CASGQGGAGNTIYF. CDR3 coding DNA: TGTGCCAGCGGACAGGGTGGCGCTGGAAACACCATATATTTT.